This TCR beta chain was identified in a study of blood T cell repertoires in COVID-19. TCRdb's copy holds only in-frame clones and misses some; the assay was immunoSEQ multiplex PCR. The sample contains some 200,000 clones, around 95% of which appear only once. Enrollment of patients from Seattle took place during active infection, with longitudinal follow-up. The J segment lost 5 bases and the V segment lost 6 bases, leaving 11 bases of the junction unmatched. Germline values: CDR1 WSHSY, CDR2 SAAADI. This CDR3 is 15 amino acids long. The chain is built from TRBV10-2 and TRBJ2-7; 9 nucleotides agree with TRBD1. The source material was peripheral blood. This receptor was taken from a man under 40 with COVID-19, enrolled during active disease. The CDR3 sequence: CASRVRQGDRDEQYF. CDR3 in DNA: TGCGCCAGCAGGGTTCGACAGGGGGATCGGGACGAGCAGTACTTC.